This T cell receptor (beta chain) was documented in a study of breast tumors, draining lymph nodes, adjacent tissues. Broader study findings: The data were judged consistent with most tumor T cells coming from lymph node and expanding in tumor.

Samples came from axillary lymph nodes draining the breast cancer. This clonotype was recorded at least ten times. Antigen: not known. Germline CDR1 LNHDA, CDR2 SQIVND (reference sequence). Trimming stripped 4 bases from V and 10 bases from J, with 17 bases between. The CDR3 sequence is 14 residues long. A single record per CDR3 protein comes from TCRdb applying MiXCR to the multiplex PCR reads. The sample holds roughly 110,000 distinct CDR3 sequences, 30% seen once. The chain recombines TRBV19 with TRBJ2-1; D is undetermined. This receptor was identified in a female donor with breast cancer. Some clones in this sample may be carry-over from other donors' samples. Sequenced: axillary lymph node tissue. CDR3 in amino acids: CASSTASRTAEQFF. The CDR3 nucleotides are TGTGCCAGTAGTACAGCCTCGAGGACGGCAGAGCAGTTCTTC. The entire variable domain, with the rest obtained from reference TRBV19 and TRBJ2-1, is as follows: DGGITQSPKYLFRKEGQNVTLSCEQNLNHDAMYWYRQDPGQGLRLIYYSQIVNDFQKGDIAEGYSVSREKKESFPLTVTSAQKNPTAFYLCASSTASRTAEQFFGPGTRLTVL.